The 9 T cell receptor beta chains reported below all come from one sample, sequenced in a study of CD8+CD57+ T cells in acquired aplastic anemia. CD8+CD57+ cell expansion had been shown by flow cytometry in patients chosen for sequencing. Investigators profiled TCR beta VDJ and CDR3 from genomic DNA template. TCRdb redid the calling of the reads with MiXCR, one entry per CDR3 protein. The data show roughly 150,000 distinct CDR3 sequences, less than 50% seen once. What was sequenced was sorted CD4+, CD8+, or CD8+CD57+ T cells (not recorded which) from PBMCs. These TCRs come from a human donor with aplastic anemia.

This clonotype was observed at least ten times. The chain carries TRBV4-2 and TRBJ2-7; 8 positions agree with TRBD1. V shed 4 bases and J 6 bases; nucleotides not matched to a gene: 5. The CDR3 runs to 13 residues. Germline CDR1 and CDR2: LGHNA and YNFKEQ. This chain's CDR3 is CASSLDRAGEQYF. The CDR3 nucleotides read TGTGCCAGCAGCCTGGACAGGGCCGGCGAGCAGTACTTC.

Regarding this clonotype: A junction boundary mismatches the germline segment, possibly from a read error. The J gene is TRBJ2-5, the V gene TRBV7-9; no clear D. This CDR3 spans 13 amino acids. Looked up from germline, CDR1 is SEHNR and CDR2 is FQNEAQ (reference sequence). CDR3 sequence: CASSLEDRQTQCF. DNA for the CDR3: TGTGCCAGCAGCTTAGAGGACCGGCAGACCCAGTGCTTC.

The V gene is TRBV9, the J gene TRBJ1-1; TRBD1 matches 8 bases. V lost 0 bases, J lost 6 bases, and 1 base stayed unmatched. The CDR3 covers 13 residues. The V gene's germline CDR1 is SGDLS and CDR2 YYNGEE. CDR3 amino acids: CASSVEQGAEAFF. CDR3 coding DNA: TGTGCCAGCAGCGTAGAACAGGGGGCTGAAGCTTTCTTT.

The table lists this clonotype with a few counts. One junction end does not reproduce the germline sequence, and a read error may be involved. The chain is built from TRBV10-3 and TRBJ1-2, with TRBD1 matching 7 bases. There are 12 residues in the CDR3. The germline CDR1 and CDR2 sequences are ENHRY and SYGVKD. The CDR3 loop reads CAISEPQLGTAF. The CDR3 nucleotides are TGTGCCATCAGTGAGCCCCAGTTAGGGACAGCCTTC.

The V gene is TRBV29-1, the J gene TRBJ1-2, with a weak D call TRBD1 (5 bases). There are 13 residues in the CDR3. Trimming left V 7 bases short and J 7 bases short, with 19 bases between. Germline CDR1 and CDR2: SQVTM and ANQGSEA. Here the CDR3 reads CSAQGPLSTGYTF. As DNA, the CDR3 is TGCAGCGCCCAGGGACCGCTCTCTACTGGCTACACCTTC.

This clonotype appeared a few times. The CDR3 loop is CAISEMDSPNYGYTF. The CDR3 bases are TGTGCCATCAGTGAGATGGACAGCCCGAACTATGGCTACACCTTC. This chain uses TRBV10-3 with TRBJ1-2; D perhaps matches TRBD1 (6 bases). The V gene's germline CDR1 is ENHRY and CDR2 SYGVKD. The CDR3 spans 15 residues. Trimming removed 2 bases from V and 2 bases from J, with 12 bases in between.

This sequence joins TRBV24-1 and TRBJ2-1; 7 nucleotides match TRBD1. The CDR3 spans 14 residues. V shed 4 bases, J shed 5 bases, and the junction held 4 bases outside the gene matches. Germline CDR1 reads KGHDR; CDR2 reads SFDVKD. CDR3 in DNA: TGTGCCACCAGTGACCGGGACAGAGACAATGAGCAGTTCTTC. Its translation: CATSDRDRDNEQFF.

Remarks on this clonotype: Since a much larger clone is just one base distant, this may be a read error. The rearrangement joins TRBV5-4 to TRBJ1-2, with unresolved D. This CDR3 comprises 12 residues. Looked up from germline, CDR1 is SGHNT and CDR2 is YYREEE (reference sequence). Deletions cut 5 bases from V and 9 bases from J, with 14 bases between. The CDR3 sequence is CASRLRGVSYTF. The DNA for the CDR3 is TGTGCCAGCAGGCTCCGTGGGGTTAGCTACACCTTC.

The chain combines TRBV20-1 with TRBJ2-3; 9 nucleotides match TRBD2. This CDR3 is built from 16 residues. Germline V CDR1 and CDR2: DFQATT, SNEGSKA (reference sequence). V gave up 3 bases and J gave up 1 base; unmatched junction bases: 8. CDR3 in DNA: TGCAGTGCTAGTGACTACCTAGCGGGGCGCACAGATACGCAGTATTTT. It is translated as CSASDYLAGRTDTQYF.